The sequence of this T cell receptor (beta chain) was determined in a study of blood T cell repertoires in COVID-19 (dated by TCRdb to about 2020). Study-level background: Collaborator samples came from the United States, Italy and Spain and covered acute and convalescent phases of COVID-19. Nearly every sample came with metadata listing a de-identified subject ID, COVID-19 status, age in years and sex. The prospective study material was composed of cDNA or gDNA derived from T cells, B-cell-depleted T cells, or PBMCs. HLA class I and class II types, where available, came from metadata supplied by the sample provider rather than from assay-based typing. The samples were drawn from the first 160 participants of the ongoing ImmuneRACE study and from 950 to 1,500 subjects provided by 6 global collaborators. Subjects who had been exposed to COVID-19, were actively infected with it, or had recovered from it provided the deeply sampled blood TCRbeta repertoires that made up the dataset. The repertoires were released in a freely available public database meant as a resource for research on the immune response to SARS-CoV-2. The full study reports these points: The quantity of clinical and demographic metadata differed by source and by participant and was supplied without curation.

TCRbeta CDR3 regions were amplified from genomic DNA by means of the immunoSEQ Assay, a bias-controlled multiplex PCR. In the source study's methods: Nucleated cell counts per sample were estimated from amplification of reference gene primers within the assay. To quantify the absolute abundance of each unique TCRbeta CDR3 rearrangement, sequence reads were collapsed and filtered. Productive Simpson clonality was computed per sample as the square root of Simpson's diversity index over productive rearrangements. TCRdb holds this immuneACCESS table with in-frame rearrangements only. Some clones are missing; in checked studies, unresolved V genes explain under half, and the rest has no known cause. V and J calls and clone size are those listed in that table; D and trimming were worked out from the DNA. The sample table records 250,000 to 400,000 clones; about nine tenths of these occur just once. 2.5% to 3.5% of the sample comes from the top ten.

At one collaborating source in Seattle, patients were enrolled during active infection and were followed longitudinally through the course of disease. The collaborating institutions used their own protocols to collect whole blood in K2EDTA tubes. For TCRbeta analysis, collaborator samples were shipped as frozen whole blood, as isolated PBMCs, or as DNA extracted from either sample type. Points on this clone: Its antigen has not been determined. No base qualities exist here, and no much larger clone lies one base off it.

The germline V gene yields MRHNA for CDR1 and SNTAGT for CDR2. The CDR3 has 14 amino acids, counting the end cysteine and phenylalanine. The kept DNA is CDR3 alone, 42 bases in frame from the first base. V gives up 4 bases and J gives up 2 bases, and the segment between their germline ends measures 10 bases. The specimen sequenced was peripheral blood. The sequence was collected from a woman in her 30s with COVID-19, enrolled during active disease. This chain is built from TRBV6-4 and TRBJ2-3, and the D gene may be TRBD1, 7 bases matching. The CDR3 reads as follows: CASSGGTDTDTQYF. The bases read TGTGCCAGCAGTGGCGGGACAGACACAGATACGCAGTATTTT.